A selection of T cell receptor beta chains follows, all from one sample in a study of blood T cell repertoires in COVID-19. Some clones are missing from TCRdb's copy, which holds only in-frame ones; the method was immunoSEQ multiplex PCR. The repertoire holds about 120,000 clones, with over 75% as singletons. Sequencing used peripheral blood. The receptor set was obtained from a man younger than 40 with COVID-19, enrolled during active disease. The CDR3 runs from the conserved cysteine through the conserved F or W. The D gene is left open where the match is weak. Clone sizes are given selectively: once, few, many, or a class where the clone is expanded.

D gene | clone size | J gene | V gene | CDR3 DNA | CDR3 protein
TRBD1 | - | TRBJ2-3 | TRBV7-9 | TGTGCCAGCAGCTCCGGACAGGGACACACAGATACGCAGTATTTT | CASSSGQGHTDTQYF
TRBD2 | - | TRBJ2-2 | TRBV11-3 | TGTGCCAGCAGCCTGGGAATCTCGCTAGCGGGGAGATCAAACACCGGGGAGCTGTTTTTT | CASSLGISLAGRSNTGELFF
- | - | TRBJ2-7 | TRBV6-5 | TGTGCCAGCAGTTACTCGGAGACAGGTTCCGACGAGCAGTACTTC | CASSYSETGSDEQYF
TRBD2 | - | TRBJ2-7 | TRBV7-2 | TGTGCCAGCAGCTCCTTAGCGGGGGGGCCCGACGAGCAGTACTTC | CASSSLAGGPDEQYF
- | - | TRBJ2-7 | TRBV7-9 | TGTGCCAGCAGCTTAGGGGGGGACGAGCAGTACTTC | CASSLGGDEQYF
- | - | TRBJ1-1 | TRBV5-8 | TGTGCCAGCAGCCTGAGGGAGGACACTGAAGCTTTCTTT | CASSLREDTEAFF
- | - | TRBJ1-2 | TRBV27 | TGTGCCAGCACCCAGGCAGGGCTGGGGCACTATGGCTACACCTTC | CASTQAGLGHYGYTF
- | - | TRBJ2-5 | TRBV21-1 | TGTGCCAGCAGCAAAGCGCTTTCGGGACACGTCTACTTC | CASSKALSGHVYF
TRBD1 | - | TRBJ1-5 | TRBV19 | TGTGCCAGTACCGACAGGGCTAGCAATCAGCCCCAGCATTTT | CASTDRASNQPQHF
- | - | TRBJ1-2 | TRBV7-8 | TGTGCCAGCAGCTTATTCGTAGGCGGGGAACCTAACTATGGCTACACCTTC | CASSLFVGGEPNYGYTF
- | - | TRBJ2-5 | TRBV7-7 | TGTGCCAGCAGCACGGGACTCCAAGAGACCCAGTACTTC | CASSTGLQETQYF
- | - | TRBJ2-1 | TRBV6-1 | TGTGCCAGCAGTGAATCGGAGGGCCATTCCAATGAGCAGTTCTTC | CASSESEGHSNEQFF
TRBD1 | - | TRBJ1-4 | TRBV28 | TGTGCCAGCAGTTTGGAGACAGGGGCGAGAAAACTGTTTTTT | CASSLETGARKLFF
TRBD2 | few | TRBJ2-1 | TRBV4-1 | TGCGCCAGCGCATCCCTCACTAGCGGACGCTACAATGAGCAGTTCTTC | CASASLTSGRYNEQFF
- | - | TRBJ1-2 | TRBV27 | TGTGCCAGCAGTAGAAACTTCGGGTTTAAGGATGGCTACACCTTC | CASSRNFGFKDGYTF